This T cell receptor (beta chain) was captured in a study of shared T cell receptors in the human thymus (dated by TCRdb to the early 2020s). Some background on the complete study: The study investigated the way shared, self-reactive T-cell receptor alpha chains are produced in the human thymus.

From cysteine to phenylalanine, the CDR3 is 16 amino acids long. Kept here is only the CDR3 DNA, which spans 48 bases and is read in frame from base 1. The germline V gene provides CDR1 SGHDN and CDR2 FVKESK. V lost 4 bases and J lost 0 bases; the stretch between them is 15 bases long. Library preparation employed the immunoSEQ multiplex PCR assay. TCRdb retrieved this table from immuneACCESS and kept in-frame rearrangements only. Not all clones are present; in checked studies, unresolved V genes account for under half, and no reason is known for the remainder. The sample table contains under 850,000 clones; only one count was recorded for approximately 90% of them. The top ten clonotypes cover roughly 0.0097% of the sample. For this clone: What this receptor recognizes is not known. No quality values exist for individual bases; no much larger clone is one base distant.

These same records also appear under a second study, on human thymus T cells. As that second study puts it: Donors were immunologically healthy infants undergoing open corrective cardiac surgery for congenital heart defects in Finland. Thymus tissue was obtained as surgical resects removed during corrective cardiac surgery. V and J gene segment usage appeared biased in both thymic and peripheral blood repertoires. According to the related research, thymic TCR repertoires were highly overlapping among unrelated individuals. The study characterized TCR alpha and beta repertoires from eight infant thymus samples and a few related peripheral blood samples. The infant donors were roughly 6 to 244 days old, and the cohort included over five males and two females. Thymocytes were released mechanically from tissue and stored at -70 °C as pellets of about 10-34 million cells. A QIAsymphony instrument was used to extract genomic DNA from the frozen cell pellets. TCRB and TCRAD loci were amplified from a standardized quantity of quality-controlled genomic DNA using the immunoSEQ multiplex PCR assay. The V(D)J region was spanned by amplicons of a length sufficient to cover the CDR3 and to identify V and J genes. The amplicons were sequenced on an Illumina platform via the commercial immunoSEQ service. Corrections for primer bias and sequencing errors followed previously described methods, while TCRAD and TCRB definitions were based on the IMGT database. Analysis of the repertoires was done with immunoSEQ Analyzer 3.0 and VDJTools and included basic statistics, V/J segment usage, diversity estimates, rarefaction and pairwise overlap. Diversity was estimated with Chao1, ChaoE, Efron-Thisted, Shannon and inverse Simpson indices, and also on datasets down-sampled to the smallest sample. For repertoire overlap, CDR3 nucleotide sequence, V gene and J gene had to match strictly, and clustering was done by Jaccard-based multidimensional scaling. Thymus samples yielded on average around 850,000 unique TCRB clonotypes, compared with 80,000 to 85,000 from blood samples.

This receptor was obtained from a boy less than two years old with a congenital heart defect. Donor details come from another sample of the same person, matched by shared clones. Recombination connected TRBV14 to TRBJ1-1, with the D gene not clear enough to name. Input material: thymocytes. The nucleotide sequence reads as follows: TGTGCCAGCAGCCCCCCTAGGAAGATTTTGAACACTGAAGCTTTCTTT. Its protein is CASSPPRKILNTEAFF.